One and the same sample provided the 27 T cell receptor beta chains below, sequenced in a study of cytomegalovirus exposure and HLA in healthy donors (dated by TCRdb to 2016 to 2017). Library preparation employed the immunoSEQ multiplex PCR assay. A mixture of 60 forward primers for TCR Vbeta segments and 13 reverse primers for TCR Jbeta segments was used in the multiplex PCR. TCRdb provides this immuneACCESS table in a form limited to in-frame rearrangements. Some clones are lacking; in checked studies, under half of them reflect an unresolved V gene, and why the rest are absent is not known. The sample's clone listing holds 70,000 to 90,000 clones. The ten biggest clones cover 3.5% to 4% of the sample. Sample: PBMCs. The receptors originated from a man aged 18 to 29 in good health and CMV-seropositive.

This chain connects TRBV4-2 to TRBJ1-2, with 7 bases fitting TRBD1. J lost 2 bases, V lost 3 bases, and 12 bases had no gene match. Germline V gene data show CDR1 as LGHNA and CDR2 as YNFKEQ. The CDR3 length is 17 residues. The CDR3 nucleotides read TGTGCCAGCAGCCAGAGTCAAGGGACAGCCCTAAACTATGGCTACACCTTC. As protein: CASSQSQGTALNYGYTF.

The DNA for the CDR3 is TGTGCCTGGAGCGGGGGGGACACCCCTTTCGGGGAAAAACTGTTTTTT. Its protein product is CAWSGGDTPFGEKLFF. The chain employs TRBV30 and TRBJ1-4, with D perhaps matching TRBD1 (6 bases). With 3 bases removed from V and 8 bases from J, the gap between germline ends came to 22 bases. The CDR3 length is 16 residues. Germline V lookup: CDR1 GTSNPN, CDR2 SVGIG (reference sequence).

This sequence joins TRBV7-9 and TRBJ2-1; 8 bases agree with TRBD2. The ends lost 8 bases at V and 10 bases at J; junction bases unmatched: 4. Germline V CDR1 and CDR2: SEHNR, FQNEAQ (reference sequence). This CDR3 has 11 residues. CDR3 protein: CASYPGGEQFF. In DNA form, the CDR3 reads TGTGCCAGCTACCCGGGGGGGGAGCAGTTCTTC.

This chain links TRBV5-1 with TRBJ1-5; 9 bases line up with TRBD1. This CDR3 spans 15 amino acids. V lost 3 bases to trimming and J lost 7 bases; unmatched junction nucleotides: 8. Germline CDR1 is SGHRS and CDR2 is YFSETQ. CDR3 in amino acids: CASSSGTGYGQPQHF. The CDR3 DNA is TGCGCCAGCAGCTCAGGGACAGGGTATGGCCAGCCCCAGCATTTT.

This rearrangement joins TRBV10-2 to TRBJ2-7, with TRBD1 identical over 8 bases. The V segment lost 6 bases and the J segment 7 bases; nucleotides outside the gene matches: 5. CDR3 size: 12 residues. CDR1 is WSHSY, CDR2 SAAADI, per germline. The CDR3 protein is CASSLDRVEQYF. The CDR3 DNA follows: TGCGCCAGCAGCCTGGACAGGGTTGAGCAGTACTTC.

As concerns this clone: Other DNA sequences in this specimen translate into the identical CDR3. The DNA for the CDR3 is TGTGCCAGCAGTGACTCCGCGGAAGCAGATACGCAGTATTTT. Protein product: CASSDSAEADTQYF. The V gene is TRBV6-4, the J gene TRBJ2-3; D gene uncertain. Looked up from germline, CDR1 is MRHNA and CDR2 is SNTAGT. CDR3 size: 14 residues. Deletions cut 0 bases from V and 4 bases from J, with 8 bases between.

Worth noting for this clone: The DNA is omitted, as the CDR3 cannot be located on it reliably, and the CDR3 follows TCRdb's listing. The CDR3 here is CASSSSGWMTEAFF. V and J are TRBV28 and TRBJ1-1. Germline CDR1 is MDHEN and CDR2 is SYDVKM. The length of the CDR3 is 14 amino acids, counting both ends.

The CDR3 DNA reads TGTGCCAGCAGCGGATGGCGGCAGGGTAACATTCAGTACTTC. Translation gives CASSGWRQGNIQYF. V gene TRBV25-1 combines with J gene TRBJ2-4, with D possibly being TRBD1 (5 bases). Germline V gene data show CDR1 as MGHDK and CDR2 as SYGVNS. The CDR3 spans 14 residues. Trimming took 6 bases from V and 7 from J, leaving 16 bases between them.

The chain joins TRBV9 to TRBJ1-2; D unresolved. Trimming took 4 bases from V and 4 from J, leaving 17 bases between them. CDR3 length: 15 residues. CDR1 is SGDLS, CDR2 YYNGEE, per germline. The CDR3 spells CASSSTGDRIYGYTF. Written as DNA, the CDR3 is TGTGCCAGCAGCTCCACCGGGGATAGAATCTATGGCTACACCTTC.

The CDR3, as DNA: TGCGCCAGCAGCTCCGGGACTTTCGGATACGAGCAGTACTTC. This codes for CASSSGTFGYEQYF. This rearrangement joins TRBV5-1 to TRBJ2-7; D is possibly TRBD2 (6 bases). This CDR3 spans 14 amino acids. Germline V gives CDR1 SGHRS, CDR2 YFSETQ. The germline V and J ends were trimmed by 3 bases and 4 bases, with 14 bases remaining between them.

This chain uses TRBV28 with TRBJ1-1; D is perhaps TRBD1 (6 bases). The germline CDR1 and CDR2 sequences are MDHEN and SYDVKM. V lost 5 bases, J lost 0 bases, and 13 bases lay in between. The CDR3 spans 15 residues. DNA of the CDR3: TGTGCCAGCAGTGGGTCAGGGGCAGTGAACACTGAAGCTTTCTTT. This codes for CASSGSGAVNTEAFF.

Here the CDR3 reads CASSCIAGGGETQYF. CDR3 nucleotides: TGTGCCAGCAGCTGCATTGCGGGGGGCGGCGAGACCCAGTACTTC. The genes are TRBV7-9 and TRBJ2-5; 8 nucleotides match TRBD2. Germline V gives CDR1 SEHNR, CDR2 FQNEAQ (reference sequence). After removal of 4 bases from V and 5 bases from J, the junction contained 9 bases not matched to a gene. The CDR3 extends over 15 amino acids. The full variable domain, rest sourced from reference TRBV7-9 and TRBJ2-5, is DTGVSQNPRHKITKRGQNVTFRCDPISEHNRLYWYRQTLGQGPEFLTYFQNEAQLEKSRLLSDRFSAERPKGSFSTLEIQRTEQGDSAMYLCASSCIAGGGETQYFGPGTRLLVL.

The chain links TRBV19 to TRBJ1-5; D perhaps matches TRBD1 (5 bases). Germline assignment: CDR1 LNHDA and CDR2 SQIVND (reference sequence). V was shortened by 3 bases and J by 0 bases, with 15 bases between the two germline ends. The CDR3 runs to 17 residues. As DNA, the CDR3 is TGTGCCAGTAGTATTAAGGGGCAGCTTCATAGCAATCAGCCCCAGCATTTT. This codes for CASSIKGQLHSNQPQHF.

CDR3 DNA: TGTGCCAGCAGCGTAAGTGCGGCGGGGGGCTACACCTTC. It yields the protein CASSVSAAGGYTF. The chain uses TRBV9 and TRBJ1-2; no firm D call. Deletions cut 1 base from V and 8 bases from J, with 12 bases between. The CDR3 extends over 13 amino acids. CDR1 SGDLS and CDR2 YYNGEE come from the germline V gene.

V usage is TRBV18 and J usage is TRBJ1-2; D unresolved. Germline V CDR1 and CDR2: KGHSH, LQKENI. This CDR3 is built from 13 residues. The V and J ends lost 3 bases and 4 bases respectively, with 9 bases between them. The CDR3 loop is CASSPLTRYGYTF. The CDR3 DNA reads TGTGCCAGCTCACCGTTGACTCGCTATGGCTACACCTTC.

The chain uses TRBV5-1 and TRBJ2-3; TRBD2 aligns across 9 bases. Germline-derived CDR1 and CDR2 are SGHRS and YFSETQ. The J segment lost 6 bases and the V segment lost 4 bases, leaving 6 bases of the junction unmatched. The CDR3 runs to 14 residues. The CDR3: CASSRGGGDDTQYF. CDR3 DNA sequence: TGCGCCAGCAGCCGGGGCGGGGGGGATGATACGCAGTATTTT.

The chain employs TRBV25-1 and TRBJ1-2, with a tentative D call TRBD1 (6 bases). Deletions cut 9 bases from V and 7 bases from J, with 21 bases between. This CDR3 spans 14 amino acids. Looked up from germline, CDR1 is MGHDK and CDR2 is SYGVNS. The CDR3 nucleotides are TGTGCCAGTAGTAGGGGGGGGGCCCGGACTGGCTACACCTTC. The encoded protein is CASSRGGARTGYTF.

The J gene is TRBJ2-3, the V gene TRBV5-8, with 8 positions matching TRBD1. J lost 0 bases, V lost 3 bases, and 15 bases had no gene match. This CDR3 has 19 residues. Germline CDR1 and CDR2: SGHTS and YDEGEE. DNA for the CDR3: TGTGCCAGCAGCTGGTCGGACAGGGATGCCGGTTCTAGCACAGATACGCAGTATTTT. It translates to CASSWSDRDAGSSTDTQYF.

J is TRBJ2-3 and V is TRBV28; D possibly corresponds to TRBD2 (6 bases). Germline V gene sequence: CDR1 MDHEN, CDR2 SYDVKM. The V gene lost 7 bases and the J gene lost 2 bases, with 10 bases spanning the gap. CDR3 length: 13 amino acids. CDR3 DNA: TGTGCCAGCAAGGGACTCACCACAGATACGCAGTATTTT. This encodes CASKGLTTDTQYF.

V usage is TRBV25-1 and J usage is TRBJ2-1; no definite D call. The V and J ends lost 6 bases and 9 bases respectively, with 12 bases between them. Germline V gives CDR1 MGHDK, CDR2 SYGVNS. The CDR3 loop spans 12 amino acids. The CDR3, as DNA: TGTGCCAGCAGCCCCCAAAACGGTGAGCAGTTCTTC. Its translation is CASSPQNGEQFF.

The rearrangement links TRBV5-1 to TRBJ2-7, with 7 nucleotides matching TRBD1. Trimming removed 2 bases from V and 3 bases from J; junction bases left unmatched: 5. The CDR3 totals 14 residues. Germline values: CDR1 SGHRS, CDR2 YFSETQ. This chain's CDR3 is CASSLTGDIYEQYF. The CDR3 DNA follows: TGCGCCAGCAGCTTAACAGGGGATATCTACGAGCAGTACTTC.

The chain uses TRBV13 and TRBJ2-5, with 15 nucleotides matching TRBD2. The CDR3 runs to 16 residues. The V segment lost 6 bases and the J segment 5 bases; nucleotides outside the gene matches: 7. Per germline, CDR1 PRHDT and CDR2 FYEKMQ (reference sequence). The DNA of the CDR3 is TGTGCCAGCAGTCCCTCCGGGACTAGCGGGAGGGAGACCCAGTACTTC. Its translation: CASSPSGTSGRETQYF.

The V and J genes are TRBV19 and TRBJ2-7; D possibly corresponds to TRBD1 (5 bases). The V gene lost 6 bases and the J gene lost 4 bases, with 16 bases spanning the gap. Germline V gene sequence: CDR1 LNHDA, CDR2 SQIVND (reference sequence). The CDR3 is 14 residues long. CDR3 protein: CASSRQGAGYEQYF. CDR3 in DNA: TGTGCCAGTAGCCGCCAGGGCGCCGGATACGAGCAGTACTTC. Complete variable domain (other parts from reference TRBV19 and TRBJ2-7): DGGITQSPKYLFRKEGQNVTLSCEQNLNHDAMYWYRQDPGQGLRLIYYSQIVNDFQKGDIAEGYSVSREKKESFPLTVTSAQKNPTAFYLCASSRQGAGYEQYFGPGTRLTVT.

V is TRBV25-1 and J is TRBJ2-5; 8 bases agree with TRBD2. With V trimmed by 4 bases and J by 5 bases, 3 bases remained unmatched. The germline gives CDR1 MGHDK, CDR2 SYGVNS. The CDR3 has 13 residues. This chain's CDR3 is CASSASGGETQYF. CDR3 DNA: TGTGCCAGCAGTGCATCGGGGGGGGAGACCCAGTACTTC.

The chain couples TRBV4-1 to TRBJ2-5; 7 positions match TRBD2. The J call may be wrong; the DNA end is better matched by TRBJ2-7. The CDR3 sequence is 14 residues long. Germline V lookup: CDR1 MGHRA, CDR2 YSYEKL. The chain's CDR3 is CASSQGGGSYEQYF. For the CDR3, the DNA is TGCGCCAGCAGCCAAGGGGGGGGAAGCTACGAGCAGTACTTC.

With regard to this clone: Other DNA sequences in the sample encode the same CDR3. V is TRBV4-1 and J is TRBJ2-5; TRBD2 matches 10 bases. Unmatched junction bases numbered 6, after V lost 0 bases and J lost 5 bases. This CDR3 comprises 16 residues. CDR1 and CDR2 (germline): MGHRA, YSYEKL. The CDR3 sequence: CASSQEGLAGEETQYF. The CDR3 region has the DNA TGCGCCAGCAGCCAAGAGGGGCTAGCGGGGGAGGAGACCCAGTACTTC.

The chain has TRBV14 and TRBJ2-2, with TRBD2 matching 10 bases. J lost 0 bases, V lost 0 bases, and 19 bases had no gene match. The CDR3 consists of 23 residues. Germline CDR1 and CDR2: SGHDN and FVKESK. As DNA, the CDR3 is TGTGCCAGCAGCCAAGATTCTCTAGCGGGGGATCTGATTTTCTACGCGAACACCGGGGAGCTGTTTTTT. Protein sequence: CASSQDSLAGDLIFYANTGELFF.